Below, 30 T cell receptor beta chains from the same sample are listed, as sequenced in a study of blood T cell repertoires in COVID-19. Assay: immunoSEQ multiplex PCR; the TCRdb copy retains only in-frame clones and omits some. Here the sample spans under 550,000 clones, around 90% being singletons. What was sequenced was peripheral blood. The source is a man younger than 30 with COVID-19, enrolled during active disease.

The V call is TRBV19, the J call TRBJ1-1; D is unresolved. Trimming stripped 2 bases from V and 1 base from J, with 8 bases between. Germline CDR1 is LNHDA and CDR2 is SQIVND (reference sequence). This CDR3 region has 14 residues. The CDR3 protein is CASSILQANTEAFF. CDR3 nucleotides: TGTGCCAGTAGTATACTCCAGGCGAACACTGAAGCTTTCTTT.

This chain links TRBV19 with TRBJ2-1; TRBD2 might be the D (5 bases). Germline assignment: CDR1 LNHDA and CDR2 SQIVND (reference sequence). The V end was cut by 7 bases, the J end by 6 bases, with 31 bases between. CDR3 length: 19 residues. CDR3 in DNA: TGTGCCAGTACCCTTATCGGGCTAGCCGAGATTACCCCTTCCAATGAGCAGTTCTTC. It is translated as CASTLIGLAEITPSNEQFF.

V is TRBV7-2 and J is TRBJ1-2; 8 bases align to TRBD1. The germline V gene has CDR1 SGHTA and CDR2 FQGNSA. J lost 8 bases, V lost 1 base, and 3 bases had no gene match. The CDR3 loop spans 13 amino acids. The CDR3 nucleotides read TGTGCCAGCAGCTTAGACCGGGACAGGGGCTACACCTTC. It translates to CASSLDRDRGYTF.

In its sample, this clone was seen a few times. This CDR3 reads CASVARGRSGNTIYF. The CDR3 DNA reads as TGTGCCAGTGTTGCAAGAGGTCGCTCTGGAAACACCATATATTTT. This rearrangement joins TRBV28 to TRBJ1-3; the D is unclear. This CDR3 is built from 15 residues. Between the trimmed V and J ends, which lost 9 bases and 0 bases, there was a span of 15 bases. Germline-derived CDR1 and CDR2 are MDHEN and SYDVKM. The variable domain in full, with the rest retrieved from reference TRBV28 and TRBJ1-3, is DVKVTQSSRYLVKRTGEKVFLECVQDMDHENMFWYRQDPGLGLRLIYFSYDVKMKEKGDIPEGYSVSREKKERFSLILESASTNQTSMYLCASVARGRSGNTIYFGEGSWLTVV.

The chain uses TRBV30 and TRBJ2-1; a possible D gene is TRBD1 (8 bases). Trimming stripped 4 bases from V and 12 bases from J, with 25 bases between. This CDR3 has 15 residues. Per the germline V gene, CDR1 is GTSNPN and CDR2 is SVGIG (reference sequence). The CDR3 DNA reads as TGTGCCTGGAATATCCCGGCCAGGGGGCGGGAGATGCAGTTCTTC. Translation: CAWNIPARGREMQFF.

In DNA form, the CDR3 reads TGTGCCAGCAGCACCCGACTGGAGGCGGTTCCTTATGGCTACACCTTC. The encoded protein is CASSTRLEAVPYGYTF. The rearrangement uses TRBV11-2 and TRBJ1-2; D call uncertain. Germline V gene lookup returns CDR1 SGHAT and CDR2 FQNNGV. The CDR3 length is 16 residues. The V and J ends lost 5 bases and 5 bases respectively, with 21 bases between them. Using reference TRBV11-2 and TRBJ1-2 for the parts outside the CDR3, the full variable domain is EAGVAQSPRYKIIEKRQSVAFWCNPISGHATLYWYQQILGQGPKLLIQFQNNGVVDDSQLPKDRFSAERLKGVDSTLKIQPAKLEDSAVYLCASSTRLEAVPYGYTFGSGTRLTVV.

The rearrangement uses TRBV11-2 and TRBJ2-2; D may be TRBD2 (5 bases). Trimming pared 3 bases from V and 9 bases from J, leaving 11 bases between. The germline V gene encodes CDR1 SGHAT and CDR2 FQNNGV. CDR3 length equals 13 residues. The DNA for the CDR3 is TGTGCCAGCAGCTTCGTCGGGAACTGGGAGCTGTTTTTT. Residues: CASSFVGNWELFF. Complete variable domain (other parts from reference TRBV11-2 and TRBJ2-2): EAGVAQSPRYKIIEKRQSVAFWCNPISGHATLYWYQQILGQGPKLLIQFQNNGVVDDSQLPKDRFSAERLKGVDSTLKIQPAKLEDSAVYLCASSFVGNWELFFGEGSRLTVL.

This rearrangement joins TRBV29-1 to TRBJ2-7; TRBD2 matches at 7 bases. Germline V gives CDR1 SQVTM, CDR2 ANQGSEA. V was clipped by 6 bases and J by 5 bases; unmatched bases: 10. The CDR3 spans 13 residues. CDR3 region: CSVSGIHVNEQYF. The CDR3 bases are TGCAGCGTAAGCGGGATCCACGTAAACGAGCAGTACTTC.

This clone was observed a handful of times. The chain recombines TRBV27 with TRBJ2-1; D is perhaps TRBD2 (5 bases). This CDR3 comprises 13 residues. Germline values: CDR1 MNHEY, CDR2 SMNVEV (reference sequence). Between the trimmed V and J ends, which lost 5 bases and 9 bases, there was a span of 14 bases. The CDR3 DNA reads TGTGCCAGCAGTCCAACTAGGCGCGCTGAGCAGTTCTTC. This translates into CASSPTRRAEQFF.

V and J are TRBV7-9 and TRBJ2-1; D is perhaps TRBD2 (6 bases). V lost 0 bases to trimming and J lost 9 bases, with 6 bases between them. The germline CDR1 and CDR2 sequences are SEHNR and FQNEAQ (reference sequence). CDR3 size: 12 residues. The CDR3 region is CASSLAGLEQFF. In DNA, the CDR3 is TGTGCCAGCAGCTTAGCGGGACTTGAGCAGTTCTTC.

This clone was counted only a few times. The same CDR3 arises from other DNA sequences in this sample as well. The chain couples TRBV2 to TRBJ2-3; the match to TRBD1 covers 8 bases. The length of the CDR3 is 14 residues. CDR1 and CDR2 from the germline V gene are SNHLY and FYNNEI. Trimming cost V 6 bases and J 1 base; bases outside gene matches: 3. The CDR3 loop is CASSRDRRTDTQYF. The DNA for the CDR3 is TGTGCCAGCAGCCGGGACAGGCGCACAGATACGCAGTATTTT.

V is TRBV3-1 (or the pseudogene TRBV3-2) and J is TRBJ2-3, with D tentatively TRBD1 (5 bases). V dropped 6 bases and J dropped 2 bases, with 12 bases sitting between them. Germline-derived CDR1 and CDR2 are LGHDT and YNNKEL (reference sequence). The CDR3 is 14 amino acids. The CDR3 coding sequence is TGTGCCAGCAGTCACAGGAGTTCCACAGATACGCAGTATTTT. This encodes CASSHRSSTDTQYF.

V and J are TRBV6-5 and TRBJ2-5, with 8 nucleotides matching TRBD1. CDR1 is MNHEY, CDR2 SVGAGI, per germline. J was trimmed by 2 bases and V by 6 bases; bases with no gene match: 5. This CDR3 region has 14 residues. For the CDR3, the DNA is TGTGCCAGCAGGCCGGACAGGGTACAAGAGACCCAGTACTTC. As protein: CASRPDRVQETQYF.

CDR3 coding DNA: TGTGCCAGCAGCCCCCAGGGGCCAGTTAATGAAAAACTGTTTTTT. Translated, it gives CASSPQGPVNEKLFF. The chain couples TRBV7-9 to TRBJ1-4, with a weak D call TRBD1 (6 bases). Germline V gene data show CDR1 as SEHNR and CDR2 as FQNEAQ (reference sequence). V was cut by 5 bases and J by 4 bases, with 14 bases left in between. The CDR3 is 15 amino acids.

The rearrangement links TRBV9 to TRBJ2-1, with 7 bases identical to TRBD2. CDR1 SGDLS and CDR2 YYNGEE come from the germline V gene. The J segment lost 9 bases and the V segment lost 2 bases, leaving 11 bases of the junction unmatched. This CDR3 has 15 residues. The CDR3 sequence: CASSVAPGSGIEQFF. As DNA, the CDR3 is TGTGCCAGCAGCGTTGCACCGGGAAGCGGGATTGAGCAGTTCTTC.

The V and J genes are TRBV6-1 and TRBJ1-5; 7 bases agree with TRBD1. The junction had 3 bases not matched to a gene; V was cut back by 1 base and J by 0 bases. This CDR3 comprises 16 residues. Germline V gene data show CDR1 as MNHNS and CDR2 as SASEGT. The CDR3 loop reads CASSEEGQLSNQPQHF. The DNA for the CDR3 is TGTGCCAGCAGTGAAGAGGGACAGCTTAGCAATCAGCCCCAGCATTTT.

The chain couples TRBV4-1 to TRBJ1-3; D call uncertain. Germline loops: CDR1 MGHRA, CDR2 YSYEKL. This CDR3 comprises 15 residues. V lost 4 bases, J lost 0 bases, and 10 bases lay in between. The CDR3 region is CASSLAVPSGNTIYF. As DNA, the CDR3 is TGCGCCAGCAGCCTAGCGGTGCCCTCTGGAAACACCATATATTTT.

This rearrangement joins TRBV7-2 to TRBJ1-5; TRBD1 aligns across 7 bases. After removal of 5 bases from V and 5 bases from J, the junction contained 12 bases not matched to a gene. In germline, CDR1 is SGHTA, CDR2 FQGNSA. There are 16 residues in the CDR3. The CDR3 sequence: CASSPGWGQLYQPQHF. CDR3 in DNA: TGTGCCAGCAGCCCAGGTTGGGGACAGCTTTATCAGCCCCAGCATTTT.

In its sample, this clone was seen a few times. J is TRBJ2-7 and V is TRBV7-8, with 9 bases matching TRBD1. The ends lost 5 bases at V and 3 bases at J; junction bases unmatched: 8. This CDR3 has 15 residues. Germline V gene sequence: CDR1 SGHVS, CDR2 FQNEAQ. CDR3 coding DNA: TGTGCCAGCAGCGTGGACAGGGGTAGGGGCTACGAGCAGTACTTC. It specifies CASSVDRGRGYEQYF.

The rearrangement uses TRBV7-2 and TRBJ1-2; TRBD1 matches at 11 bases. The CDR3 is 14 residues long. The V gene end was trimmed by 3 bases and the J gene end by 7 bases; junction bases not matched to a gene: 4. Germline V gene data show CDR1 as SGHTA and CDR2 as FQGNSA. CDR3 residues: CASSLGQGVGGYTF. As DNA, the CDR3 is TGTGCCAGCAGCTTGGGACAGGGGGTGGGTGGCTACACCTTC.

This chain uses TRBV5-4 with TRBJ2-5; 9 positions match TRBD2. In germline, CDR1 is SGHNT, CDR2 YYREEE (reference sequence). The CDR3 contains 17 residues. Trimming at V came to 4 bases and at J to 5 bases, leaving 15 bases not matched to a gene. The CDR3, as DNA: TGTGCCAGCAGCCTGGTGACCCTAGCGGGAATCGTGGAGACCCAGTACTTC. It codes for CASSLVTLAGIVETQYF.

This clone showed up just once. The chain employs TRBV3-1 (or the pseudogene TRBV3-2) and TRBJ2-1, with a weak D call TRBD1 (6 bases). Trimming pared 4 bases from V and 9 bases from J, leaving 16 bases between. This CDR3 has 14 amino acids. The germline CDR1 and CDR2 sequences are LGHDT and YNNKEL (reference sequence). Here the CDR3 reads CASSLTGSQIEQFF. The CDR3 bases are TGTGCCAGCAGCCTGACAGGATCCCAAATTGAGCAGTTCTTC.

V is TRBV5-4 and J is TRBJ2-1; TRBD2 agrees at 14 bases. Germline loops: CDR1 SGHNT, CDR2 YYREEE (reference sequence). The CDR3 has 18 amino acids. V lost 0 bases, J lost 8 bases, and 10 bases stayed unmatched. CDR3 loop: CASSLDETSGGANDEQFF. CDR3 nucleotide sequence: TGTGCCAGCAGCTTGGACGAGACTAGCGGGGGGGCTAACGATGAGCAGTTCTTC.

The chain recombines TRBV7-2 with TRBJ1-1; tentative D call: TRBD1 (5 bases). V lost 8 bases and J 0 bases, leaving 10 bases between the germline ends. The germline gives CDR1 SGHTA, CDR2 FQGNSA. The CDR3 sequence is 13 residues long. CDR3 nucleotides: TGTGCCAGCTTTGGACAATTGAACACTGAAGCTTTCTTT. Encoded protein: CASFGQLNTEAFF.

This clone was seen once. This chain links TRBV5-1 with TRBJ1-2; TRBD1 aligns across 9 bases. This CDR3 has 13 residues. Germline V lookup: CDR1 SGHRS, CDR2 YFSETQ. The V segment lost 4 bases and the J segment 6 bases; nucleotides outside the gene matches: 4. The CDR3 region is CASSEGQGDGYTF. The CDR3 DNA reads as TGCGCCAGCAGCGAGGGACAGGGAGATGGCTACACCTTC.

The chain combines TRBV14 with TRBJ1-1, with a possible D match to TRBD1 (5 bases). CDR1 is SGHDN and CDR2 is FVKESK in the germline V gene. The CDR3 spans 17 residues. V was trimmed by 1 base and J by 2 bases, leaving 17 bases between them. CDR3 in DNA: TGTGCCAGCAGCCAAGTTTCCCGCTTCTGGGGCAACACTGAAGCTTTCTTT. Residues: CASSQVSRFWGNTEAFF.

The chain links TRBV2 to TRBJ2-7, with TRBD1 matching 7 bases. Unmatched junction bases numbered 5, after V lost 6 bases and J lost 0 bases. The CDR3 runs to 14 residues. CDR1 is SNHLY and CDR2 is FYNNEI in the germline V gene. The CDR3: CASRGDSYSYEQYF. DNA of the CDR3: TGTGCCAGCAGGGGGGACAGTTACTCCTACGAGCAGTACTTC. Together with reference TRBV2 and TRBJ2-7, the CDR3 gives the full variable domain: EPEVTQTPSHQVTQMGQEVILRCVPISNHLYFYWYRQILGQKVEFLVSFYNNEISEKSEIFDDQFSVERPDGSNFTLKIRSTKLEDSAMYFCASRGDSYSYEQYFGPGTRLTVT.

The V call is TRBV7-9, the J call TRBJ2-3; 11 nucleotides align to TRBD1. J lost 4 bases, V lost 5 bases, and 8 bases had no gene match. The CDR3 contains 16 residues. Germline CDR1 and CDR2: SEHNR and FQNEAQ (reference sequence). CDR3 sequence: CASSPGTGGLADTQYF. CDR3 bases: TGTGCCAGCAGCCCTGGGACAGGGGGTCTGGCAGATACGCAGTATTTT.

This chain joins TRBV29-1 and TRBJ2-3; the match to TRBD2 covers 8 bases. The CDR3 is 15 amino acids. The V gene end was trimmed by 2 bases and the J gene end by 3 bases; junction bases not matched to a gene: 7. Germline V gene lookup returns CDR1 SQVTM and CDR2 ANQGSEA. In nucleotides, the CDR3 is TGCAGCGTTGAAATCTCCGGGGGGGGGACAGATACGCAGTATTTT. Protein sequence: CSVEISGGGTDTQYF.

This rearrangement joins TRBV6-5 to TRBJ2-7; D perhaps matches TRBD1 (5 bases). The V end was cut by 5 bases, the J end by 6 bases, with 20 bases between. Germline CDR1 MNHEY, CDR2 SVGAGI. The CDR3 contains 15 residues. The CDR3 coding sequence is TGTGCCAGCAGTCCAACCCTCAGGGTTTGGGGCGAGCAGTACTTC. Amino acid sequence: CASSPTLRVWGEQYF.